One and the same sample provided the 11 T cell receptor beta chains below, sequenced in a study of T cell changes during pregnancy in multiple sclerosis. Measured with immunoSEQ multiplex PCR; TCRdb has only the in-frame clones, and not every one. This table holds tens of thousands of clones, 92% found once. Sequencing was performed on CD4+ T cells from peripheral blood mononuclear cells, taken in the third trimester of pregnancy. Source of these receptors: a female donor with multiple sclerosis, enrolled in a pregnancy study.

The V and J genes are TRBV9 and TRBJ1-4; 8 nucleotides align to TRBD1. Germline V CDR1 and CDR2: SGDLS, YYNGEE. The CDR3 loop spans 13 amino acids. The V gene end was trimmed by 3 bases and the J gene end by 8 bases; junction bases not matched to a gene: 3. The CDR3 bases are TGTGCCAGCAGCGGACAGGGGAGGGAAAAACTGTTTTTT. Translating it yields CASSGQGREKLFF.

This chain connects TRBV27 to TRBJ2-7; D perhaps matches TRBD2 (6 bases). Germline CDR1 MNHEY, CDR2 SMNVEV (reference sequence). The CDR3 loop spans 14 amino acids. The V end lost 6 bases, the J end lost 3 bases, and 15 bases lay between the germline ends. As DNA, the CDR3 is TGTGCCAGCAGACCACCGGGACTGCGCTACGAGCAGTACTTC. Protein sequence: CASRPPGLRYEQYF.

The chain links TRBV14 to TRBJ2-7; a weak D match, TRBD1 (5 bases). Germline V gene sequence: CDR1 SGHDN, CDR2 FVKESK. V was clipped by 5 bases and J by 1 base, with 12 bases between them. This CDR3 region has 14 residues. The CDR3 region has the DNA TGTGCCAGCAGCTATCAGGGATATTCCTACGAGCAGTACTTC. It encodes CASSYQGYSYEQYF.

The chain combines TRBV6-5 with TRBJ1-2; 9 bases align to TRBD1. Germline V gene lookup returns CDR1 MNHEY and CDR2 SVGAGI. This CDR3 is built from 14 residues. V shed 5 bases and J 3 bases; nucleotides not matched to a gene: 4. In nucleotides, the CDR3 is TGTGCCAGCAGTCGCACAGGGGGCTACTATGGCTACACCTTC. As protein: CASSRTGGYYGYTF.

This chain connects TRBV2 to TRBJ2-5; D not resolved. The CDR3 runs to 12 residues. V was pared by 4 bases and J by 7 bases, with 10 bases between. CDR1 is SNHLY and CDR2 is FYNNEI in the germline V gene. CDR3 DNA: TGTGCCAGCAGTGCACAAGGAGCGACCCAGTACTTC. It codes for CASSAQGATQYF.

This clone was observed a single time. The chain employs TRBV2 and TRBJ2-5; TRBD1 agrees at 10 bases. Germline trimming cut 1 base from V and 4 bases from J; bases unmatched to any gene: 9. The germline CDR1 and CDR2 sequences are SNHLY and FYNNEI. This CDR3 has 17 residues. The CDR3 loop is CASSEVARQGAGETQYF. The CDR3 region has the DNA TGTGCCAGCAGTGAAGTTGCCCGACAGGGGGCCGGAGAGACCCAGTACTTC.

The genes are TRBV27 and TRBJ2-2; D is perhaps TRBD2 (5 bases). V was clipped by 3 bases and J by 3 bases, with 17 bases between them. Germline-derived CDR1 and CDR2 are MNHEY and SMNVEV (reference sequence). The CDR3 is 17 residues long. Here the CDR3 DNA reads TGTGCCAGCAGTTTTTTGCGTGGAGGCATATACACCGGGGAGCTGTTTTTT. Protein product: CASSFLRGGIYTGELFF.

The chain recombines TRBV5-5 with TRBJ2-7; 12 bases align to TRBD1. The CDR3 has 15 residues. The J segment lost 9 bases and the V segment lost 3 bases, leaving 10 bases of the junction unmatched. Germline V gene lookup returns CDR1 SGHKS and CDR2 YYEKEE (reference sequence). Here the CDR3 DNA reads TGTGCCAGCAGCTCGCCGGGACAGGGGGCACGGATGCAGTACTTC. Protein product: CASSSPGQGARMQYF. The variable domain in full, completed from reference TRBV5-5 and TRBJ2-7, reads DAGVTQSPTHLIKTRGQQVTLRCSPISGHKSVSWYQQVLGQGPQFIFQYYEKEERGRGNFPDRFSARQFPNYSSELNVNALLLGDSALYLCASSSPGQGARMQYFGPGTRLTVT.

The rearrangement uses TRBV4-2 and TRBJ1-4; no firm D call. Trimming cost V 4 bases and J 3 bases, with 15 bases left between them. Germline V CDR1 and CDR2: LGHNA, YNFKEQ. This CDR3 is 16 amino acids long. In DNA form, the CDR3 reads TGTGCCAGCAGCCCGACCGGCGGCGGGGCTAATGAAAAACTGTTTTTT. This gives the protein CASSPTGGGANEKLFF.

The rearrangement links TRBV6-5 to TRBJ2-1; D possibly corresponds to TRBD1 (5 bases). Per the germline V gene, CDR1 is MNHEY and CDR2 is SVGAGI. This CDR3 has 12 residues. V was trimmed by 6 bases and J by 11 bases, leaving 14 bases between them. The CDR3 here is CASSQTRAKQFF. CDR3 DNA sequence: TGTGCCAGCAGCCAAACCAGGGCGAAGCAGTTCTTC.

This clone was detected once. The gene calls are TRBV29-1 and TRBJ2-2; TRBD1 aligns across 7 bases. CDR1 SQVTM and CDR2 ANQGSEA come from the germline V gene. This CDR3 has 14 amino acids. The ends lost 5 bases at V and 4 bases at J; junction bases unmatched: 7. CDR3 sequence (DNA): TGCAGCGTTACTTCCGGGACAGCCACCGGGGAGCTGTTTTTT. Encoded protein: CSVTSGTATGELFF.